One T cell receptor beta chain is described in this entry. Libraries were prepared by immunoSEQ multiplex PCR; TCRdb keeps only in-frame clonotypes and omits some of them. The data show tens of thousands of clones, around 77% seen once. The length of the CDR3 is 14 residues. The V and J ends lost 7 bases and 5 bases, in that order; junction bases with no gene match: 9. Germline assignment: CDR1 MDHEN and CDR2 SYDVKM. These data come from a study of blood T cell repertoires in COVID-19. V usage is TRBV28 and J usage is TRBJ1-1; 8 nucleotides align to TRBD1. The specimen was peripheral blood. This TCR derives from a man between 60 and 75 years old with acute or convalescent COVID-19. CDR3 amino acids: CASTQLTGETEAFF. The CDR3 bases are TGTGCCAGCACACAATTGACAGGGGAGACTGAAGCTTTCTTT.